A selection of T cell receptor beta chains follows, all from one sample in a study of breast tumors, draining lymph nodes, adjacent tissues. TCRdb reanalysed the multiplex PCR reads using MiXCR and keeps one entry per CDR3 protein. The sample contains 250,000 or so distinct CDR3 sequences, about 30% of which appear only once. Sequenced sample: axillary lymph node tissue. The receptors were gathered from a female donor with breast cancer. Some clones in this sample may be carry-over from other donors' samples. Both conserved end residues are part of each CDR3. A D gene is named only where the DNA matches it firmly. Clone size is stated in some rows and not others, as once, few, many or a class when expanded.

V	size	D	J	DNA	CDR3
TRBV12-3/TRBV12-4	-	TRBD1	TRBJ1-5	TGTGCCAGCAGCTTCGGGACAGGGGGGAGCAATCAGCCCCAGCATTTT	CASSFGTGGSNQPQHF
TRBV28	few	-	TRBJ2-6	TGTGCCACTGATCAACCTGGGGCCAACGTCCTGACTTTC	CATDQPGANVLTF
TRBV7-9	many	-	TRBJ2-7	TGTGCCAGCAGCTTAACTGAAGACTCCTACGAGCAGTACTTC	CASSLTEDSYEQYF
TRBV5-1	once	-	TRBJ1-2	TGCGCCAGCCACCCCAGGGGACAAACCTATGGCTACACCTTC	CASHPRGQTYGYTF
TRBV27	few	-	TRBJ2-1	TGTGCCAGCAAGGGGGCGGGAGGCCCCTACAATGAGCAGTTCTTC	CASKGAGGPYNEQFF
TRBV9	many	TRBD2	TRBJ2-7	TGTGCCAGCAGCCTAGGACTAGCGGGATGGAGAATCGGCGAGCAGTACTTC	CASSLGLAGWRIGEQYF
TRBV10-3	many	-	TRBJ2-1	TGTGCCATCAGTACCAGTACCCTTTACAATGAGCAGTTCTTC	CAISTSTLYNEQFF
TRBV25-1	many	-	TRBJ1-5	TGTGCCAGCAGTGAATGGGGGGAAAATAGCAATCAGCCCCAGCATTTT	CASSEWGENSNQPQHF
TRBV5-1	many	TRBD1	TRBJ1-4	TGCGCCAGCGCGACAGGGAGTGGTAGTGAAAAACTGTTTTTT	CASATGSGSEKLFF
TRBV29-1	-	-	TRBJ2-2	TGCAGCGTTGGAGGGGCTGGGGAGCTGTTTTTT	CSVGGAGELFF
TRBV20-1	many	-	TRBJ2-5	TGCAGTCCCTATTTACCCGACCAAGAGACCCAGTACTTC	CSPYLPDQETQYF
TRBV12-3/TRBV12-4	many	TRBD2	TRBJ2-7	TGTGCCAGCAGCACGACAGCGGGAGGTTACGAGCAGTACTTC	CASSTTAGGYEQYF
TRBV5-1	many	TRBD2	TRBJ2-2	TGCGCCAGCAGGGCAGCGGGAGTTGGCACCGGGGAGCTGTTTTTT	CASRAAGVGTGELFF
TRBV18	-	TRBD1	TRBJ2-5	TGTGCCAGCTCACCACCGGAAGACAGGGGGACCCAGTACTTC	CASSPPEDRGTQYF
TRBV4-3	few	TRBD2	TRBJ2-5	TGCGCCAGCAGCCAAGATCTGGGCGGGAGGCTCTTATGGGAGACCCAGTACTTC	CASSQDLGGRLLWETQYF
TRBV30	many	TRBD1	TRBJ1-4	TGTGCCTGCTACAGGGGGCATGAAAAACTGTTTTTT	CACYRGHEKLFF
TRBV29-1	many	-	TRBJ2-3	TGCAGCGTTGAGTCCCCCTCGCTAACAGGGCGCACAGATACGCAGTATTTT	CSVESPSLTGRTDTQYF
TRBV20-1	-	TRBD2	TRBJ2-3	TGCAGTGCTGAATCCTGGACTAGCGGGAGGGTGAATGAGCAGTATTTT	CSAESWTSGRVNEQYF
TRBV12-3/TRBV12-4	many	-	TRBJ2-1	TGTGCCAGCAGTTTTGGGGGGTCCACCTACAATGAGCAGTTCTTC	CASSFGGSTYNEQFF
TRBV20-1	-	-	TRBJ2-5	TGCAGTGCTAGCGGGGCAGGGGCCCAGTACTTC	CSASGAGAQYF